This TCR beta chain emerged from a study of glioma-infiltrating T cells (dated by TCRdb to the mid-2010s). A note on the overall study: The study sequenced TCR alpha- and beta-chain repertoires from glioma tissue, from non-neoplastic brain tissue and from matched peripheral blood mononuclear cells. To measure divergence between tissue and blood T-cell populations, each tissue-infiltrating repertoire was compared with the peripheral blood repertoire of the same patient. Three low-grade glioma patients, about 8 primary glioblastoma patients, and three non-glioma patients who contributed non-neoplastic brain tissue made up the paired cohort.

From a lookup of the germline V gene, CDR1 and CDR2 are MNHEY and SVGEGT. The CDR3, from cysteine to phenylalanine, totals 14 residues. Left in the record is the CDR3 DNA by itself, 42 bases read in frame from the first base. V is cut by 3 bases and J by 3 bases, and the space between the germline ends is 11 bases. In this sample, this clonotype turned up many times. Its specific antigen is unknown. There are no base qualities to consult, and no much larger clone falls within one base. The iRepertoire nested amplicon-rescue multiplex PCR (arm-PCR) platform was used to amplify TCR alpha and beta CDR3 regions from RNA. One-step reverse transcription and amplification used roughly 95-450 ng of tissue mRNA or PBMC total RNA as input. Following bead purification, Illumina adapters were added by a secondary multiplex PCR, and libraries between 200 and 400 bp were gel-purified. Internal 6-nucleotide barcodes were carried by the libraries and were used for demultiplexing. Sequencing of the libraries was done on an Illumina MiSeq using 2x220 or 2x250 nucleotide paired-end reads. On the study's bioinformatics: FLASH 1.2.11 was used to merge paired reads, and BWA-MEM then aligned the reads to the GRCh37 human genome before TRA and TRB reads were extracted. For V and J assignment, an IMGT-derived reference of cassette sequences and CDR3 motifs that included pseudogenes was used. Reads were translated in three frames, and productive CDR3s were defined as those with a C...FGXG motif and no stop codons. Clonotypes were defined as unique combinations of V-J cassette pair and CDR3 amino acid sequence. Filtering of reads was based on Hamming distance, with the threshold set by the sequence error rate of each sample in mapped regions. TCRdb redid the processing of the public reads, applying fastp at Q25 and MiXCR, and retained in-frame beta chains. Rows are combined by CDR3 protein, so each entry shows the most common genes and DNA. The V and J calls and clone size are TCRdb's, not the authors'. This sample is represented by tens of thousands of distinct CDR3 sequences; 35% to 50% of them were singletons. The ten most abundant clones make up 30% to 40% of the sample.

The research as a whole found: Tissue and blood shared very few CDR3 sequences, a result attributed to high CDR3 diversity and limited sampling. In non-neoplastic patients, VJ-independent divergence between tissue and blood fell below expectation, whereas in all gliomas, and especially in low-grade gliomas, the divergence rose above expectation. Group comparisons were based on small numbers of patients: three non-neoplastic, three low-grade glioma and eight glioblastoma patients.

Input material: glioma tissue, nonneoplastic brain tissue, or PBMCs (not recorded which). This chain is built from TRBV6-2 or TRBV6-3 and TRBJ1-1, with the D gene not clear enough to name. The clonotype was recovered from a human donor with low-grade glioma or glioblastoma, undergoing nonglioma brain surgery, or in good health (not recorded which). The DNA reads as follows: TGTGCCAGCAGTTATAATATCCGTTACACTGAAGCTTTCTTT. This sequence encodes CASSYNIRYTEAFF.